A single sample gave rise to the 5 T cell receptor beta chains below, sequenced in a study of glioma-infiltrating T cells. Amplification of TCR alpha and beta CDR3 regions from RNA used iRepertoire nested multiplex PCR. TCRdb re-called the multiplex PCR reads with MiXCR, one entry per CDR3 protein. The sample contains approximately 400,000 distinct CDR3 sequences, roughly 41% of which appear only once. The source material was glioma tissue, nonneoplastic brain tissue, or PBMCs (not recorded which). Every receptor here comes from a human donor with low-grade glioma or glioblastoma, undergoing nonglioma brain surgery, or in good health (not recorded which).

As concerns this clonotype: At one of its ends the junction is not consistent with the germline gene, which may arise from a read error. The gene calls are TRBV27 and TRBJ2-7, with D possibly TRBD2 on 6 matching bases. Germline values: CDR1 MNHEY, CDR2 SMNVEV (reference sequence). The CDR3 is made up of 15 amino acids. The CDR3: CASSPGLTEAYDQYF. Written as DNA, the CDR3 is TGTGCCAGCAGTCCTGGACTAACGGAGGCCTACGATCAGTACTTC.

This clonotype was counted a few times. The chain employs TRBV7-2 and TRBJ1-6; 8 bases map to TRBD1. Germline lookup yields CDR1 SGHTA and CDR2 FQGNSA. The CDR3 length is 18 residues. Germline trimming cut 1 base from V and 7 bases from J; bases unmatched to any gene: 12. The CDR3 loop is CASSLVGWAGGANSPLHF. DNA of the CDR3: TGTGCCAGCAGCTTAGTCGGGTGGGCAGGGGGCGCGAATTCACCCCTCCACTTT.

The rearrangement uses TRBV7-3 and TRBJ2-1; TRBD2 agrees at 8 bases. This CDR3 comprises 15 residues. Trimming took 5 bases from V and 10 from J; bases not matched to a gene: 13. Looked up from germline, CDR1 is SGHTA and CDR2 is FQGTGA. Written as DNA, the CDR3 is TGTGCCAGCAGCGGAGGTCCGGCGGGGGGCTACGAGCAGTTCTTC. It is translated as CASSGGPAGGYEQFF.

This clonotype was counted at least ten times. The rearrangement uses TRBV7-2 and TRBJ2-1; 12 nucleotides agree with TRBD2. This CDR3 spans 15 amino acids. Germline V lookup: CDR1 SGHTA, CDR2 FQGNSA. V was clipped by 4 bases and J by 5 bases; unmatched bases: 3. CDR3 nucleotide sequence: TGTGCCAGCAGCTACGGACTAGCGGGGAACAATGAGCAGTTCTTC. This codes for CASSYGLAGNNEQFF.

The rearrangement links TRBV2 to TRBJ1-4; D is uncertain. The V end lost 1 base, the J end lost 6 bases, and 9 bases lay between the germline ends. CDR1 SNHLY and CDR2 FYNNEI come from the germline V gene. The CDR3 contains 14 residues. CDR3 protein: CASSEVWLDEKLFF. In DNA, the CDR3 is TGTGCCAGCAGTGAAGTTTGGTTGGATGAAAAACTGTTTTTT.